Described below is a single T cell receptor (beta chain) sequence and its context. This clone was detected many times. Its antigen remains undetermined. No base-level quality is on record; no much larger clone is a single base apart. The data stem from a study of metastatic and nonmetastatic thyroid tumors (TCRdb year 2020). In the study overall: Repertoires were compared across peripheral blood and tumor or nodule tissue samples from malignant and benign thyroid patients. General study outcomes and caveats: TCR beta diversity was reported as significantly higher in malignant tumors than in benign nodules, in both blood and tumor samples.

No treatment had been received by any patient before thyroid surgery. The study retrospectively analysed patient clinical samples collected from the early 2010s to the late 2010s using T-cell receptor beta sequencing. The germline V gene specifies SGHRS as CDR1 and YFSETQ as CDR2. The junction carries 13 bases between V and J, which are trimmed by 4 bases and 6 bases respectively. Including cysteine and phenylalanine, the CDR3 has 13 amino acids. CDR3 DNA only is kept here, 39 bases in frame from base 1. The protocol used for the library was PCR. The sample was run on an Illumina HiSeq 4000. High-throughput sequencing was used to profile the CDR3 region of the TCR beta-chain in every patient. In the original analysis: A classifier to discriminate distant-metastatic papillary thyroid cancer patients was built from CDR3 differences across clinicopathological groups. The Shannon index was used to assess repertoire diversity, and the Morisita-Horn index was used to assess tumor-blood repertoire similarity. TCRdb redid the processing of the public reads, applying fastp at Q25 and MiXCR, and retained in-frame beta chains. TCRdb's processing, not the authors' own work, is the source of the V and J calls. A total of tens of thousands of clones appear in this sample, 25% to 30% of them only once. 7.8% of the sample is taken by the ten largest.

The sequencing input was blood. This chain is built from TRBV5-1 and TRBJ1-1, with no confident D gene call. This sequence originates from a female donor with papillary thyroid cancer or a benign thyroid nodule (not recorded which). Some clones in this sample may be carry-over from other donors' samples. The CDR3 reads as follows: CASSPSPGAEAFF. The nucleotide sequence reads TGCGCCAGCAGCCCAAGCCCCGGAGCTGAAGCTTTCTTT.